A single sample gave rise to the 13 T cell receptor beta chains below, sequenced in a study of blood T cell repertoires in COVID-19. The table came from immunoSEQ multiplex PCR; TCRdb's copy has only in-frame clones and leaves some out. The sample shows more than 200,000 clones, roughly 86% of them seen only once. The sample was peripheral blood. All receptors come from a woman aged 55-69 years with COVID-19, enrolled during active disease.

This clone came up a few times. The rearrangement uses TRBV14 and TRBJ1-6, with D perhaps TRBD1 (6 bases). The germline CDR1 and CDR2 sequences are SGHDN and FVKESK. V lost 4 bases and J lost 10, with 17 bases in between. There are 15 residues in the CDR3. CDR3 region: CASSPIWGGVSPLHF. The CDR3 DNA reads as TGTGCCAGCAGCCCAATCTGGGGGGGCGTCTCACCCCTCCACTTT.

The V call is TRBV18, the J call TRBJ1-2; D ambiguous. Germline V lookup: CDR1 KGHSH, CDR2 LQKENI. V gave up 6 bases and J gave up 7 bases, with 12 bases separating them. This CDR3 is 12 amino acids long. As DNA, the CDR3 is TGTGCCAGCTCCCTCGAAGAGGCTGGCTACACCTTC. Encoded protein: CASSLEEAGYTF.

The gene calls are TRBV29-1 and TRBJ1-4; 8 bases match TRBD1. The germline V gene has CDR1 SQVTM and CDR2 ANQGSEA. CDR3 length equals 15 residues. J was trimmed by 6 bases and V by 7 bases; bases with no gene match: 13. CDR3 nucleotides: TGCAGCGCCGCCGACAGGGGATTCGTGGATGAAAAACTGTTTTTT. Translating gives CSAADRGFVDEKLFF.

The chain carries TRBV6-4 and TRBJ1-6; D gene uncertain. This CDR3 region has 13 residues. The germline CDR1 and CDR2 sequences are MRHNA and SNTAGT. The ends were cut back, 5 bases at V and 7 bases at J, with 9 bases in the middle. The DNA of the CDR3 is TGTGCCAGCAGTACCAACCAGAATTCACCCCTCCACTTT. Its translation: CASSTNQNSPLHF.

CDR3 in DNA: TGTGCCAGCAGCAGGGGTTCCCCTCAAGAGACCCAGTACTTC. Its translation: CASSRGSPQETQYF. The genes are TRBV9 and TRBJ2-5, with D maybe TRBD1 (5 bases). Trimming took 4 bases from V and 2 from J, leaving 12 bases between them. Germline-derived CDR1 and CDR2 are SGDLS and YYNGEE. This CDR3 region has 14 residues.

This chain uses TRBV6-2 or TRBV6-3 with TRBJ2-2; D possibly corresponds to TRBD2 (5 bases). The CDR3 length is 15 residues. Germline V gene data show CDR1 as MNHEY and CDR2 as SVGEGT. V dropped 5 bases and J dropped 5 bases, with 15 bases sitting between them. CDR3 residues: CASSPLGVLTGELFF. The CDR3 DNA reads TGTGCCAGCAGTCCGCTCGGGGTATTGACCGGGGAGCTGTTTTTT.

This rearrangement joins TRBV6-2 or TRBV6-3 to TRBJ1-5; no firm D call. The germline V gene has CDR1 MNHEY and CDR2 SVGEGT. The CDR3 has 16 residues. Trimming removed 0 bases from V and 0 bases from J, with 9 bases in between. CDR3 in amino acids: CASSYSGSDSNQPQHF. The CDR3 region has the DNA TGTGCCAGCAGTTACTCGGGGAGCGATAGCAATCAGCCCCAGCATTTT.

This rearrangement joins TRBV7-2 to TRBJ2-2; the D gene is possibly TRBD1 (6 bases). The CDR3 sequence is 13 residues long. Germline loops: CDR1 SGHTA, CDR2 FQGNSA. V was shortened by 5 bases and J by 5 bases, with 9 bases between the two germline ends. The CDR3 is CASSPQGTGELFF. Here the CDR3 DNA reads TGTGCCAGCAGCCCACAGGGAACCGGGGAGCTGTTTTTT.

The rearrangement uses TRBV14 and TRBJ2-1, with a weak D call TRBD2 (5 bases). V was shortened by 2 bases and J by 6 bases, with 11 bases between the two germline ends. Germline CDR1 and CDR2: SGHDN and FVKESK. This CDR3 contains 14 residues. CDR3 DNA sequence: TGTGCCAGCAGCCAATCGGGGTCTGGCAATGAGCAGTTCTTC. Translation gives CASSQSGSGNEQFF.

The rearrangement joins TRBV18 to TRBJ2-1; 11 nucleotides agree with TRBD1. Trimming cost V 5 bases and J 9 bases; bases outside gene matches: 6. The CDR3 runs 14 residues. Germline V lookup: CDR1 KGHSH, CDR2 LQKENI. In DNA form, the CDR3 reads TGTGCCAGCTCATTCGGACAGGGGGCGGTTGAGCAGTTCTTC. Translating gives CASSFGQGAVEQFF.

The chain is built from TRBV4-1 and TRBJ2-2; 7 bases line up with TRBD2. Per the germline V gene, CDR1 is MGHRA and CDR2 is YSYEKL. This CDR3 region has 14 residues. The trim removed 7 bases at V and 7 bases at J, leaving 9 bases unmatched. The CDR3 DNA reads as TGCGCCAGCAAGAGAGGACTAGTGATCGGGGAGCTGTTTTTT. It specifies CASKRGLVIGELFF.

This clone was recorded only once. CDR3 region: CASSPQGRWSTEAFF. The CDR3 DNA reads as TGTGCCAGCAGCCCACAGGGGCGATGGAGCACTGAAGCTTTCTTT. The rearrangement links TRBV6-5 to TRBJ1-1; TRBD1 agrees at 7 bases. The CDR3 spans 15 residues. The V gene end was trimmed by 6 bases and the J gene end by 4 bases; junction bases not matched to a gene: 11. Germline V gene lookup returns CDR1 MNHEY and CDR2 SVGAGI.

The chain recombines TRBV7-9 with TRBJ1-5; D perhaps matches TRBD1 (6 bases). V shed 1 base and J shed 4 bases, with 17 bases lying between them. Germline assignment: CDR1 SEHNR and CDR2 FQNEAQ (reference sequence). The CDR3 totals 17 residues. The CDR3 spells CASSLGGGPRGNQPQHF. The CDR3 nucleotides are TGTGCCAGCAGCTTAGGGGGGGGCCCCCGGGGAAATCAGCCCCAGCATTTT.